The 9 T cell receptor beta chains given below trace back to one sample, sequenced in a study of T cell changes during pregnancy in multiple sclerosis. Method: immunoSEQ multiplex PCR; TCRdb's copy keeps in-frame clones and lacks some. The table lists about 72,000 clones, 91% of them singletons, with less than 0.85% in the top ten. The sequencing used peripheral blood, collected in the third trimester of pregnancy. These receptors were taken from a female donor in good health, enrolled as a control in a pregnancy study.

The gene calls are TRBV5-6 and TRBJ2-1; D unresolved. The CDR3 runs 15 residues. The germline V gene has CDR1 SGHDT and CDR2 YYEEEE. V dropped 7 bases and J dropped 0 bases, with 14 bases sitting between them. CDR3 sequence reads: CASRSSGRSYNEQFF. The CDR3 DNA reads TGTGCCAGCCGGTCTAGTGGCCGCTCCTACAATGAGCAGTTCTTC.

This chain connects TRBV27 to TRBJ1-6, with no clear D. CDR1 is MNHEY, CDR2 SMNVEV, per germline (reference sequence). This CDR3 spans 14 amino acids. Trimming removed 4 bases at V and 5 bases at J, with 9 bases between. CDR3: CASSYGKDNSPLHF. The DNA for the CDR3 is TGTGCCAGCAGTTACGGGAAAGATAATTCACCCCTCCACTTT.

This clone appeared a few times. The chain uses TRBV7-9 and TRBJ2-3; no clear D gene. V was trimmed by 3 bases and J by 3 bases, leaving 4 bases between them. CDR3 size: 12 residues. Germline V gene lookup returns CDR1 SEHNR and CDR2 FQNEAQ (reference sequence). The CDR3 nucleotides read TGTGCCAGCAGCTTCCAGACAGATACGCAGTATTTT. Protein product: CASSFQTDTQYF. The full variable domain, completed using reference TRBV7-9 and TRBJ2-3, is DTGVSQNPRHKITKRGQNVTFRCDPISEHNRLYWYRQTLGQGPEFLTYFQNEAQLEKSRLLSDRFSAERPKGSFSTLEIQRTEQGDSAMYLCASSFQTDTQYFGPGTRLTVL.

This clone was seen a few times. The genes are TRBV5-1 and TRBJ2-5; no definite D call. V lost 4 bases, J lost 4 bases, and 8 bases lay in between. Per the germline V gene, CDR1 is SGHRS and CDR2 is YFSETQ. The CDR3 contains 12 residues. The CDR3 DNA sequence: TGCGCCAGCAGCCAGAATCGAGAGACCCAGTACTTC. It encodes CASSQNRETQYF.

CDR3 amino acids: CASSPTSSGEQFF. The CDR3, as DNA: TGTGCCAGCAGCCCTACCTCATCGGGTGAGCAGTTCTTC. The chain combines TRBV7-9 with TRBJ2-1; no clear D gene. The V and J ends lost 5 bases and 9 bases respectively, with 14 bases between them. CDR1 and CDR2 (germline): SEHNR, FQNEAQ (reference sequence). The length of the CDR3 is 13 residues.

The chain has TRBV6-1 and TRBJ1-3, with no clear D. V was shortened by 3 bases and J by 0 bases, with 9 bases between the two germline ends. This CDR3 region has 15 residues. The germline V gene has CDR1 MNHNS and CDR2 SASEGT. CDR3 amino acids: CASSDTPSSGNTIYF. The CDR3, as DNA: TGTGCCAGCAGTGACACGCCGAGCTCTGGAAACACCATATATTTT.

The chain is built from TRBV4-2 and TRBJ2-5; the match to TRBD2 covers 10 bases. V was clipped by 5 bases and J by 4 bases; unmatched bases: 4. The CDR3 spans 14 residues. CDR1 is LGHNA and CDR2 is YNFKEQ in the germline V gene. CDR3 loop: CASSKRGGRETQYF. DNA of the CDR3: TGTGCCAGCAGCAAGCGGGGGGGCCGAGAGACCCAGTACTTC.

In this sample, this clone turned up once. V gene TRBV6-6 combines with J gene TRBJ1-5; 9 bases are shared with TRBD1. The CDR3 length is 16 residues. J lost 9 bases, V lost 5 bases, and 14 bases had no gene match. Per germline, CDR1 MNHNY and CDR2 SVGAGI (reference sequence). The CDR3 DNA reads TGTGCCAGCAGTGTCCTCCCGGGACAGGGTTTATCGCCCCAGCATTTT. Translated: CASSVLPGQGLSPQHF.

V usage is TRBV7-2 and J usage is TRBJ2-5; D possibly corresponds to TRBD2 (5 bases). The V gene's germline CDR1 is SGHTA and CDR2 FQGNSA. The ends were cut back, 5 bases at V and 9 bases at J, with 16 bases in the middle. CDR3 size: 13 residues. Written as DNA, the CDR3 is TGTGCCAGCAGCCCCGCTGCCTGGGGAGCCCAGTACTTC. This sequence encodes CASSPAAWGAQYF. The complete variable domain, with remaining parts taken from reference TRBV7-2 and TRBJ2-5, reads GAGVSQSPSNKVTEKGKDVELRCDPISGHTALYWYRQSLGQGLEFLIYFQGNSAPDKSGLPSDRFSAERTGGSVSTLTIQRTQQEDSAVYLCASSPAAWGAQYFGPGTRLLVL.